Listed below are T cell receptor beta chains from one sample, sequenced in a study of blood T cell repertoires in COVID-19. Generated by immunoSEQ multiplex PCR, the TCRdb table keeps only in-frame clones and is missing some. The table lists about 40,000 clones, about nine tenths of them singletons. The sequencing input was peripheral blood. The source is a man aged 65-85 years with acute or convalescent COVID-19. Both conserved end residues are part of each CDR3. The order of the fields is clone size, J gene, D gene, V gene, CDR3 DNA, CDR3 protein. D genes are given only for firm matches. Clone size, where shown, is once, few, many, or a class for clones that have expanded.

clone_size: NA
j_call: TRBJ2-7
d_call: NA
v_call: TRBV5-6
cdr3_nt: TGTGCCAGCAGCTTGCCAAGGTGGGGACAAGCCTACGAGCAGTACTTC
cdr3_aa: CASSLPRWGQAYEQYF

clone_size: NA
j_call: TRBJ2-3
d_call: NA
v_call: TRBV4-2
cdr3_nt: TGTGCCAGCAGCCAAGAATTGAGGGGGACAGATACGCAGTATTTT
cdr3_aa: CASSQELRGTDTQYF

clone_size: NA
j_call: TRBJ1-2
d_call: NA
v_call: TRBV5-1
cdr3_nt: TGCGCCAGCAGCGAAGCGACTAACTATGGCTACACCTTC
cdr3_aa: CASSEATNYGYTF

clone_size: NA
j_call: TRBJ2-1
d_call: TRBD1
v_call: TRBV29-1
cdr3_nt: TGCAGCGCTGGGACAGGGGTGGACAATGAGCAGTTCTTC
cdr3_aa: CSAGTGVDNEQFF

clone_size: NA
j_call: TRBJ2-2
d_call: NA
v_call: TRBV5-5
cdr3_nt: TGTGCCAGCAGCCCTTTAGGCGGGGCGAACACCGGGGAGCTGTTTTTT
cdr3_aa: CASSPLGGANTGELFF

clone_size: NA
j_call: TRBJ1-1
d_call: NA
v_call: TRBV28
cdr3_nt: TGTGCCAGCAGTTATACGGGGGTTTACACTGAAGCTTTCTTT
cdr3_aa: CASSYTGVYTEAFF

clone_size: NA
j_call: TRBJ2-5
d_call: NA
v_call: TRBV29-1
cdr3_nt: TGCAGCGTTGAGGGGGAGGTCCAAGAGACCCAGTACTTC
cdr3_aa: CSVEGEVQETQYF

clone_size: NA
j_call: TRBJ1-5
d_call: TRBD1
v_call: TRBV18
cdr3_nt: TGTGCCAGCTCACGGGGACAGGGTAGCAATCAGCCCCAGCATTTT
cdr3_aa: CASSRGQGSNQPQHF

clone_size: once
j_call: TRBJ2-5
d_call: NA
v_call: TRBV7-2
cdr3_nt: TGTGCCAGCAGCTTAGATTGGAACAGGCAAGAGACCCAGTACTTC
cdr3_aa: CASSLDWNRQETQYF

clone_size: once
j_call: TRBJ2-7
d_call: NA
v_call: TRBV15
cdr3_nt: TGTGCCACCAGCAGAATCAGGGGATACGAGCAGTACTTC
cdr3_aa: CATSRIRGYEQYF

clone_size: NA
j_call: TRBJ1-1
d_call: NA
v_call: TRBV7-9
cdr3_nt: TGTGCCAGCAGCTTAGCAGGGAGGAACACTGAAGCTTTCTTT
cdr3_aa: CASSLAGRNTEAFF

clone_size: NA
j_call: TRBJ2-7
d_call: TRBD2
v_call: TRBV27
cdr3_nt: TGTGCCAGCAATCTAGCGGGAGGGAGCGACGAGCAGTACTTC
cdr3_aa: CASNLAGGSDEQYF

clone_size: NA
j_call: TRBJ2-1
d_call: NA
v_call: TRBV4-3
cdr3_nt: TGCGCCAGCAGCCAAGAATTTTTGGGACAAATGTATGAGCAGTTCTTC
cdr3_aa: CASSQEFLGQMYEQFF

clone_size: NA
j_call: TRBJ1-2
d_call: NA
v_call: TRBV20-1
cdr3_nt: TGCAGTGCTAGGGAGGGCTATGGCTACACCTTC
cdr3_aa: CSAREGYGYTF

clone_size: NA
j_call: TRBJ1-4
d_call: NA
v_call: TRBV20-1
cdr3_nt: TGCAGTGCTCCCGGAGGGTCACTGTTTTTT
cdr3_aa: CSAPGGSLFF

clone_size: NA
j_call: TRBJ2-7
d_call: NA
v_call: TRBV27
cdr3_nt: TGTGCCAGCAGTCTGTTTAGCTCCTACGAGCAGTACTTC
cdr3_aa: CASSLFSSYEQYF

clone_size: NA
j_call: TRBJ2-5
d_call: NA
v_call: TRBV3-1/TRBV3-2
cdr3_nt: TGTGCCAGCAGCCCCGACTGGGGCCGCGGAGAGACCCAGTACTTC
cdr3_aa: CASSPDWGRGETQYF

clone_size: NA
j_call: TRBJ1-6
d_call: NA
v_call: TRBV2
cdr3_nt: TGTGCCAGTGACAGAGATAATTCACCCCTCCACTTT
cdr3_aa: CASDRDNSPLHF

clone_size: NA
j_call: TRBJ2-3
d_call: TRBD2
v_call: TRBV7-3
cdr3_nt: TGTGCCAGCAGCTTACTAGCGGGAGGTTCCACAGATACGCAGTATTTT
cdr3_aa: CASSLLAGGSTDTQYF

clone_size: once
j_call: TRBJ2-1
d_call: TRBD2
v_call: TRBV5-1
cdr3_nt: TGCGCCAGCAGCTCCGGGACTAGCGGGGTTCAGAGCTCCTACAATGAGCAGTTCTTC
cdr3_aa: CASSSGTSGVQSSYNEQFF

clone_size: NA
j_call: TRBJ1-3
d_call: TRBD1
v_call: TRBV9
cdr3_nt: TGTGCCAGCAGCGTAGAGGGACAGCTTTTCTCTGGAAACACCATATATTTT
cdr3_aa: CASSVEGQLFSGNTIYF

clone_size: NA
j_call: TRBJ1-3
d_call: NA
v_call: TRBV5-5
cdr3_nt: TGTGCCAGCAGCTTGCGGGACTCCCTCTCGTTTGGAAACACCATATATTTT
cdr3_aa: CASSLRDSLSFGNTIYF

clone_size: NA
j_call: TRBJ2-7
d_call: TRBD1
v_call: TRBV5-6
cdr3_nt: TGTGCCAGCAGCTTTTTTTGGACCGGGACAGGGGGCTACGAGCAGTACTTC
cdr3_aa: CASSFFWTGTGGYEQYF

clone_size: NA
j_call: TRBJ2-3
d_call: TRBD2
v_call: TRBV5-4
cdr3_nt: TGTGCCAGCAGCTATGGACTAGCGGGAGTAGCAGATACGCAGTATTTT
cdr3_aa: CASSYGLAGVADTQYF

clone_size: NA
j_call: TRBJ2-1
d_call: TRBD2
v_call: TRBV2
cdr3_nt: TGTGCCAGCAGTGAAGCCCTTGGGCGCGGGAGCAGGGATGAGCAGTTCTTC
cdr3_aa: CASSEALGRGSRDEQFF

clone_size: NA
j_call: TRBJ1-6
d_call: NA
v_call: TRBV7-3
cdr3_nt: TGTGCCAGCAGCTTAAGGCAGGGCGAGTCACCCCTCCACTTT
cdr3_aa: CASSLRQGESPLHF

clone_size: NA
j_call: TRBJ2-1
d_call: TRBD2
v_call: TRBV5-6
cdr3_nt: TGTGCCAGCAGCGGGGGACTAGCGGCCTACAATGAGCAGTTCTTC
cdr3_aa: CASSGGLAAYNEQFF

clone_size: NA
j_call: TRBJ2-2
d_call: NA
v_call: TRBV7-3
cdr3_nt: TGTGCCAGCAGCCCCCGGGGGGCTGAGAACACCGGGGAGCTGTTTTTT
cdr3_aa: CASSPRGAENTGELFF

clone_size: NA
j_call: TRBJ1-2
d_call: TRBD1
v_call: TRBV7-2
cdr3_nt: TGTGCCAGCAGCCTTCTCGGGACAGGGGCTGGCTACACCTTC
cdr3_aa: CASSLLGTGAGYTF

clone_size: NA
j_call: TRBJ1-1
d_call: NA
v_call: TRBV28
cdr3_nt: TGTGCCAGCAGTTTATCGGTATACAACACTGAAGCTTTCTTT
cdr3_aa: CASSLSVYNTEAFF

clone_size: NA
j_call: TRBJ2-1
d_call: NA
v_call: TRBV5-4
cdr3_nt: TGTGCCAGCAGCTTGAAAGCGGGCCCCTACAATGAGCAGTTCTTC
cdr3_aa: CASSLKAGPYNEQFF

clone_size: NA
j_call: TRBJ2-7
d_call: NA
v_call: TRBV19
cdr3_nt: TGTGCCAGTAGTACCCAAACAGGTACCTACTACGAGCAGTACTTC
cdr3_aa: CASSTQTGTYYEQYF

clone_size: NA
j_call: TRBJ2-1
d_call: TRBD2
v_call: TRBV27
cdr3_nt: TGTGCCAGCAGTTTTCCCGGGACTAGCGGGAGGTTCAATGAGCAGTTCTTC
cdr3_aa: CASSFPGTSGRFNEQFF

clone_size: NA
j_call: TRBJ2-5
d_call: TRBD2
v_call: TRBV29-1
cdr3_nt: TGCAGCGTTGAAGTGGTAGCGGGAGCAGAGACCCAGTACTTC
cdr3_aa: CSVEVVAGAETQYF

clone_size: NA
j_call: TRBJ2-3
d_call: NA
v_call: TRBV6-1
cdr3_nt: TGTGCCAGCAGTGAACCCTCTAATGGACACCTAAAGCAGTATTTT
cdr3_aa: CASSEPSNGHLKQYF

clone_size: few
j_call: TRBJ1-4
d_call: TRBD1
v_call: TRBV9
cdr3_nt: TGTGCCAGCAGCTCGTTGACAGGGGGCAGTGAAAAACTGTTTTTT
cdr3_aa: CASSSLTGGSEKLFF

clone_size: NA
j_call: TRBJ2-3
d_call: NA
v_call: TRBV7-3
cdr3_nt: TGTGCCAGCAGCTTAATGGGGGCTAGCCGAGATACGCAGTATTTT
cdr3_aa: CASSLMGASRDTQYF

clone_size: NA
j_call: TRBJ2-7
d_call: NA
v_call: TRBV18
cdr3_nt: TGTGCCAGCTCAACCACGACGCGGACAGCCTACGAGCAGTACTTC
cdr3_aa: CASSTTTRTAYEQYF

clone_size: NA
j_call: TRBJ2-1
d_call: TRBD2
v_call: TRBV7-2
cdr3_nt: TGTGCCAGCACCAGATGGCTAGCGGGAGAGAGTGAGCAGTTCTTC
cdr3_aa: CASTRWLAGESEQFF

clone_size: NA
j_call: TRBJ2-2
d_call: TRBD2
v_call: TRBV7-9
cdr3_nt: TGTGCCAGCAGCTTCGGGACTAGCGGGACAGGGGAGCTGTTTTTT
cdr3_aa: CASSFGTSGTGELFF

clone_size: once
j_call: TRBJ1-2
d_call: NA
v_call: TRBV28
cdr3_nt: TGTGCCAGCAGTTACAGGTCCTATGGCTACACCTTC
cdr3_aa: CASSYRSYGYTF

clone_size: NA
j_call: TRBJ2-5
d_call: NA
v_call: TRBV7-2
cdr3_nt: TGTGCCAGCAGCTTGGTCCGGGGCGGGGCCGATCGGTACTTC
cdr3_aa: CASSLVRGGADRYF

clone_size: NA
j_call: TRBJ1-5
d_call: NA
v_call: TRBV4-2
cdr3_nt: TGTGCCAGCAGCCAAGGGTGGCAGGGTGGAGGGAATCAGCCCCAGCATTTT
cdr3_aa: CASSQGWQGGGNQPQHF

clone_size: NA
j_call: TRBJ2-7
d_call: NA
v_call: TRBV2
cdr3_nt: TGTGCCAGCAGTGAGGCAGGGATCGATGGCGAGCAGTACTTC
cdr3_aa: CASSEAGIDGEQYF

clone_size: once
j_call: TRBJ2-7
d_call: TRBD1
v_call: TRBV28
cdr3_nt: TGTGCCAGCAGGCCCGGACAGGCCTACGAGCAGTACTTC
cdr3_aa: CASRPGQAYEQYF

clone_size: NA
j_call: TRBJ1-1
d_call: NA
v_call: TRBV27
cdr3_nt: TGTGCCAGCAGCCGAAGACCGGGAGGGGACACTGAAGCTTTCTTT
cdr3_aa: CASSRRPGGDTEAFF

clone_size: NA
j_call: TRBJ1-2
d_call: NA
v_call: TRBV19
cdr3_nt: TGTGCCTGCTCAGCTGGACAGCTCTATGGCTACACCTTC
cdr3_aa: CACSAGQLYGYTF

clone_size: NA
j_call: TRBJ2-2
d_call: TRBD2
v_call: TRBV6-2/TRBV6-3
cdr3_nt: TGTGCCAGCAGTTTCCCGACTAGCTTGGTCGGGGAGCTGTTTTTT
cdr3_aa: CASSFPTSLVGELFF

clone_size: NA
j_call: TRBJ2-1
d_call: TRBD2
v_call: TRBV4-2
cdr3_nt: TGTGCCAGCAGCCAAGATTTAGCGGGAGGGCCCTTAAGGAATGAGCAGTTCTTC
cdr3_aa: CASSQDLAGGPLRNEQFF

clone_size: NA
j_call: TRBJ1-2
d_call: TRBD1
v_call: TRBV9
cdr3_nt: TGTGCCAGCAGCGTACGCCCGACAGGGGGCAACTATGGCTACACCTTC
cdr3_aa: CASSVRPTGGNYGYTF

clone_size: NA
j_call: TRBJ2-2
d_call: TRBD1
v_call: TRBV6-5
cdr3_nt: TGTGCCAGCAGTCGGGACAGGAGTGGATCCGGGGAGCTGTTTTTT
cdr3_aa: CASSRDRSGSGELFF

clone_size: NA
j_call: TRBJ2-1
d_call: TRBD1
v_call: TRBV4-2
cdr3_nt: TGTGCCAGCAGCCAAGATGTAGGGGGCGTACTTTCCACACCCCGGGGCAATGAGCAGTTCTTC
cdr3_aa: CASSQDVGGVLSTPRGNEQFF

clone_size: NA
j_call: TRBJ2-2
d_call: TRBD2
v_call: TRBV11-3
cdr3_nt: TGTGCCAGCAGATTGGACAGCGGGAGAGGCGGGGAGCTGTTTTTT
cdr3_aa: CASRLDSGRGGELFF

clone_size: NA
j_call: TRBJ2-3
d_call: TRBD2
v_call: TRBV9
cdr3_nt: TGTGCCAGCAGCGTAACTAGCGGGAGGGCAGATACGCAGTATTTT
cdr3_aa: CASSVTSGRADTQYF

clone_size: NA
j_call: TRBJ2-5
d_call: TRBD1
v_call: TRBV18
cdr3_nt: TGTGCCAGCTCACCTGGGACAGGGGGAGAGACCCAGTACTTC
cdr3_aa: CASSPGTGGETQYF

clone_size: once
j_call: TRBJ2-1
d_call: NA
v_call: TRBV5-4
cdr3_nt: TGTGCCAGCAGCCTACCCGGGTACTCCTACAATGAGCAGTTCTTC
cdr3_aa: CASSLPGYSYNEQFF

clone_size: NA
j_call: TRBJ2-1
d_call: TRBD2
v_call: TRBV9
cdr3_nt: TGTGCCAGCAGCGTAGAACTAGCGGACTACAATGAGCAGTTCTTC
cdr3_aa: CASSVELADYNEQFF